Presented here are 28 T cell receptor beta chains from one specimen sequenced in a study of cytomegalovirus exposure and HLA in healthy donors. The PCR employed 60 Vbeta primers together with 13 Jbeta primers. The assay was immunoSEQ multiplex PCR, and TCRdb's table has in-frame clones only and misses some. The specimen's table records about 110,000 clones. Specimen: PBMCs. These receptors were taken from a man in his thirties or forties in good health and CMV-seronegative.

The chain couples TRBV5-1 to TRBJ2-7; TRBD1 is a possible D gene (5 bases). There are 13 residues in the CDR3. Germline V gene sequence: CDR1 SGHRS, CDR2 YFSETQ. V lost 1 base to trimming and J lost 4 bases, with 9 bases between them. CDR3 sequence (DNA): TGCGCCAGCAGCTTGTATAGGGGTTACGAGCAGTACTTC. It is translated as CASSLYRGYEQYF.

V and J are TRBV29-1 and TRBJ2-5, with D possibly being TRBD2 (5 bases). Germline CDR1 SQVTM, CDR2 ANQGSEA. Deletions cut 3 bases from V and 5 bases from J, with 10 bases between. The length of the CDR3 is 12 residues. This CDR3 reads CSVEGWEETQYF. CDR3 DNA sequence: TGCAGCGTTGAGGGGTGGGAGGAGACCCAGTACTTC.

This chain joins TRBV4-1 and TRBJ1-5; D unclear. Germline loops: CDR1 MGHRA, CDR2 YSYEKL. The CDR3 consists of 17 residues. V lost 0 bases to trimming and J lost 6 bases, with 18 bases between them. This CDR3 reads CASSQDYLGGLGQPQHF. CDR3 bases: TGCGCCAGCAGCCAAGATTATCTGGGTGGGCTGGGTCAGCCCCAGCATTTT.

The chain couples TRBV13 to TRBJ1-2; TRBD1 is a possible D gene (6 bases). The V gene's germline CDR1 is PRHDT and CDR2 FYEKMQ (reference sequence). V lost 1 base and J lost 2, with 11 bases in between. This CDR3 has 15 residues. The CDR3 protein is CASSLETGKNYGYTF. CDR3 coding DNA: TGTGCCAGCAGCTTAGAAACAGGGAAGAACTATGGCTACACCTTC.

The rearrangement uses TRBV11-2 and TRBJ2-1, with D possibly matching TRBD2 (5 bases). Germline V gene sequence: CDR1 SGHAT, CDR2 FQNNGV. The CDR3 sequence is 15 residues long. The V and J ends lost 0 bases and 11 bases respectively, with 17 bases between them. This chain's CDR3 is CASSLESWTGPQQFF. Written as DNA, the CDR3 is TGTGCCAGCAGCTTAGAGTCCTGGACTGGCCCGCAGCAGTTCTTC.

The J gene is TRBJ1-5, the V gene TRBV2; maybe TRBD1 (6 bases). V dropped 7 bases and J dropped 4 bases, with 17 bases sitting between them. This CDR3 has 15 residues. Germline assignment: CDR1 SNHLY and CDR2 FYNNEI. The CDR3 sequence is CASTLGQTLNQPQHF. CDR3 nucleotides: TGTGCCAGCACCCTCGGACAGACTCTAAATCAGCCCCAGCATTTT.

CDR3 sequence (DNA): TGTGCCAGCAGCGTAGCAGGGTCTAGCACAGATACGCAGTATTTT. It codes for CASSVAGSSTDTQYF. V is TRBV9 and J is TRBJ2-3, with TRBD1 as a possible D gene (5 bases). Trimming removed 0 bases at V and 0 bases at J, with 8 bases between. Germline V gene sequence: CDR1 SGDLS, CDR2 YYNGEE. The CDR3 covers 15 residues.

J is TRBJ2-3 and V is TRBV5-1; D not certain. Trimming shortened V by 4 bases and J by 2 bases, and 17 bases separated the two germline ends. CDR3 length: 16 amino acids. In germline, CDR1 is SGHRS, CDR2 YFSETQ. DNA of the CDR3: TGCGCCAGCAGCCCCGCGGTCCGCGGATCCACAGATACGCAGTATTTT. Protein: CASSPAVRGSTDTQYF.

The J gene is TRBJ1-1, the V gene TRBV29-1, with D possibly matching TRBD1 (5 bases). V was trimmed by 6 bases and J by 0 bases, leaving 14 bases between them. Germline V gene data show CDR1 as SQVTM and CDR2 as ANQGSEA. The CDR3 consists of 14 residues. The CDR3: CSVNQGWVNTEAFF. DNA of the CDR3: TGCAGCGTAAACCAGGGATGGGTGAACACTGAAGCTTTCTTT.

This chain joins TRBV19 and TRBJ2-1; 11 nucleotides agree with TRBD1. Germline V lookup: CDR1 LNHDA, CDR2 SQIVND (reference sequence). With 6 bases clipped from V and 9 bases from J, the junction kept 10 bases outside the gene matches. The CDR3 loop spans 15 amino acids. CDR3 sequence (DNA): TGTGCCAGTAGCCCGAAGGGACAGGGGGAGGGTGAGCAGTTCTTC. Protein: CASSPKGQGEGEQFF.

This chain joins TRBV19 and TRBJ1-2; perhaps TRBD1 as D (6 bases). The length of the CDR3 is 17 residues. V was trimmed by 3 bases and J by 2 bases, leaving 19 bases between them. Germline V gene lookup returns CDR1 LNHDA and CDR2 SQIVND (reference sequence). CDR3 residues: CASSILGGADSNYGYTF. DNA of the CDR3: TGTGCCAGTAGTATCCTTGGGGGGGCAGACTCAAACTATGGCTACACCTTC. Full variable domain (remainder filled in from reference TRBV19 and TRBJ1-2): DGGITQSPKYLFRKEGQNVTLSCEQNLNHDAMYWYRQDPGQGLRLIYYSQIVNDFQKGDIAEGYSVSREKKESFPLTVTSAQKNPTAFYLCASSILGGADSNYGYTFGSGTRLTVV.

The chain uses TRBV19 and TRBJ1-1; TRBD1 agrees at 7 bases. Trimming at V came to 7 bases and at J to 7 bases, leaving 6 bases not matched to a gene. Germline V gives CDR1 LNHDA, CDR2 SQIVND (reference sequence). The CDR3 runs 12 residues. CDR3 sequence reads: CASKDRRGEAFF. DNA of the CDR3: TGTGCCAGTAAGGACAGGAGGGGTGAAGCTTTCTTT.

CDR3 sequence (DNA): TGTGCCAGCAGTCCCGGGACAGGGATCTACGAGCAGTACTTC. This sequence encodes CASSPGTGIYEQYF. This rearrangement joins TRBV27 to TRBJ2-7, with 9 bases aligning to TRBD1. CDR1 MNHEY and CDR2 SMNVEV come from the germline V gene (reference sequence). Trimming cost V 5 bases and J 3 bases; bases outside gene matches: 5. The CDR3 has 14 residues.

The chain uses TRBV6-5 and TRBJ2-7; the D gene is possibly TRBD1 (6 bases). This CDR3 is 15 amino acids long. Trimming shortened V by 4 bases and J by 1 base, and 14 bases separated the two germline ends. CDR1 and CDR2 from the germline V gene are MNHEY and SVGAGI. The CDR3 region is CASSSPGQKSYEQYF. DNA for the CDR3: TGTGCCAGCAGTTCCCCCGGACAGAAGTCCTACGAGCAGTACTTC.

DNA of the CDR3: TGTGCCAGCCTGGCAGGGCCGGTTCCCCCAATTTTGTCCCAGTACTTC. Encoded protein: CASLAGPVPPILSQYF. The chain uses TRBV2 and TRBJ2-5, with D possibly TRBD1 on 5 matching bases. Germline CDR1 reads SNHLY; CDR2 reads FYNNEI. The length of the CDR3 is 16 residues. Trimming removed 8 bases from V and 9 bases from J, with 28 bases in between.

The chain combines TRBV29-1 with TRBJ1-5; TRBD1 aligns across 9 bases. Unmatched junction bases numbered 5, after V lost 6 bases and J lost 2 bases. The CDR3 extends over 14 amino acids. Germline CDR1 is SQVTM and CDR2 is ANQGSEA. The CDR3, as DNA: TGCAGCGTACTCTGGACAGGGGGCAATCAGCCCCAGCATTTT. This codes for CSVLWTGGNQPQHF.

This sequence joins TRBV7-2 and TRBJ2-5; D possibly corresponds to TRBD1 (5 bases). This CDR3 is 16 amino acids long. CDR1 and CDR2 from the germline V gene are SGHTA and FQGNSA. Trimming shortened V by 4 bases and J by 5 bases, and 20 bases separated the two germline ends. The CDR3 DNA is TGTGCCAGCAGCTCGCGACATCCAGGGATTGAGGAGACCCAGTACTTC. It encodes CASSSRHPGIEETQYF.

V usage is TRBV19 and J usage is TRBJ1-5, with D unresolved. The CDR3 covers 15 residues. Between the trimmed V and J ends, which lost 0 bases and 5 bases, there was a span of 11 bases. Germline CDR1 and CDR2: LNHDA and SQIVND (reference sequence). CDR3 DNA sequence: TGTGCCAGTAGTATAGACGGCGGGAGAGATCAGCCCCAGCATTTT. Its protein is CASSIDGGRDQPQHF.

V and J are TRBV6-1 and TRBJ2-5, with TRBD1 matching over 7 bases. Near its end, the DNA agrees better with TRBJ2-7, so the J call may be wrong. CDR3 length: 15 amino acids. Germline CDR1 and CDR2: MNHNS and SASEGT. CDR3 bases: TGTGCCAGCAGTGACAGACAGATTGGACAGGACGAGCAGTACTTC. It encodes CASSDRQIGQDEQYF.

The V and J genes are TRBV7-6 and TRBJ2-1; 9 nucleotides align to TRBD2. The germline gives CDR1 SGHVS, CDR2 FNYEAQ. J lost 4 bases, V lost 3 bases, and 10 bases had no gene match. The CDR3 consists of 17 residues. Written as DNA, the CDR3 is TGTGCCAGCAGCTTGACTAGCGGAGCCACAATGTACAATGAGCAGTTCTTC. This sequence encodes CASSLTSGATMYNEQFF.

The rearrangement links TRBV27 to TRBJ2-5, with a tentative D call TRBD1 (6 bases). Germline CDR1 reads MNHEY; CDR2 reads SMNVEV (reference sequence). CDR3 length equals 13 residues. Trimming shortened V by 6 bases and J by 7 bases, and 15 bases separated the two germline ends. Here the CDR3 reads CASRSGGQRTQYF. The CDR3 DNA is TGTGCCAGCAGGTCGGGCGGACAGCGGACCCAGTACTTC.

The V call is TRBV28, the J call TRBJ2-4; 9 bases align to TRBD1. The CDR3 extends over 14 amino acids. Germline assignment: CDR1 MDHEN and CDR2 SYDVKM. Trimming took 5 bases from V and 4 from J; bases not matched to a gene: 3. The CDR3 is CASSTQGAKNIQYF. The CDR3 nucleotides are TGTGCCAGCAGTACACAGGGGGCGAAAAACATTCAGTACTTC.

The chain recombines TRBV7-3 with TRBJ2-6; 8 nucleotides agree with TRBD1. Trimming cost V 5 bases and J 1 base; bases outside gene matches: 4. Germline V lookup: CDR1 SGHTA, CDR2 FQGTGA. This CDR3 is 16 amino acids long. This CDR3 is CASSSGQGSGANVLTF. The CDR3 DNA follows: TGTGCCAGCAGCAGCGGACAGGGATCTGGGGCCAACGTCCTGACTTTC.

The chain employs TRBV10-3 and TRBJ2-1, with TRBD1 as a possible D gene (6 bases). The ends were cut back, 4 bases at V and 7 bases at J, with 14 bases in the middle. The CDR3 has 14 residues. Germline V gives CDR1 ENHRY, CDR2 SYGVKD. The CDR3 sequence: CAISVQGRGNEQFF. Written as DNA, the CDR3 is TGTGCCATCAGTGTACAGGGCCGGGGAAATGAGCAGTTCTTC.

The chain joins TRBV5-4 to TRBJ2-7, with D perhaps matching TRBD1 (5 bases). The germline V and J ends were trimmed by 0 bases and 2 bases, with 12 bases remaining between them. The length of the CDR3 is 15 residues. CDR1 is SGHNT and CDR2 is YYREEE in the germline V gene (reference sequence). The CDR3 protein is CASSLDSAGTYEQYF. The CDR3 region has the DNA TGTGCCAGCAGCTTGGATTCGGCAGGGACCTACGAGCAGTACTTC. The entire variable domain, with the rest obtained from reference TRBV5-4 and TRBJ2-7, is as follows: ETGVTQSPTHLIKTRGQQVTLRCSSQSGHNTVSWYQQALGQGPQFIFQYYREEENGRGNFPPRFSGLQFPNYSSELNVNALELDDSALYLCASSLDSAGTYEQYFGPGTRLTVT.

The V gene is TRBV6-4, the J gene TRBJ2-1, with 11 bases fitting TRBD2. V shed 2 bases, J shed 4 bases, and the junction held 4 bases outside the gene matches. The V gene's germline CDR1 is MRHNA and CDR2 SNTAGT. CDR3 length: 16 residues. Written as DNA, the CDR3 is TGTGCCAGCAGTGACCAGGCTAGCGGGGGGTACAATGAGCAGTTCTTC. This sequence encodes CASSDQASGGYNEQFF.

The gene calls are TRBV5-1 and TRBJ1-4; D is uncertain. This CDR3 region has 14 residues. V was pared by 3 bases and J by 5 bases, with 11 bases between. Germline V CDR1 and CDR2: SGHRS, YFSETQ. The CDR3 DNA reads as TGCGCCAGCAGCTCGGCGGCGGGGAATGAAAAACTGTTTTTT. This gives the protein CASSSAAGNEKLFF.

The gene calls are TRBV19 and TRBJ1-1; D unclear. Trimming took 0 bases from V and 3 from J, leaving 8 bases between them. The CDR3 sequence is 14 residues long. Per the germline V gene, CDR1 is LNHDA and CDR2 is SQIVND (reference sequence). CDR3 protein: CASSIDTDYTEAFF. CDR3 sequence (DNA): TGTGCCAGTAGTATAGATACAGATTACACTGAAGCTTTCTTT.